This T cell receptor (beta chain) appears in the sequencing data of a study of blood T cell repertoires in COVID-19. For the study at large: Acute-phase and convalescent COVID-19 samples originated in the United States, Italy and Spain. In each case, the material was cDNA or gDNA derived from T cells, B-cell-depleted T cells, or PBMCs.

From germline, CDR1 is SGHDT and CDR2 YYEEEE. This CDR3 spans 16 amino acids. Deletions cut 0 bases from V and 0 bases from J, with 9 bases between. As handled by the study authors: Amplification with reference gene primers provided the estimates of nucleated cell counts. The method was immunoSEQ multiplex PCR; TCRdb's version includes in-frame clones alone and lacks a portion of them. V, J and clone size reflect that table, while D and trimming were determined from the DNA. The table records some 86,000 clones, approximately 81% of them present only once. The sample consisted of peripheral blood. J is TRBJ2-2 and V is TRBV5-6; the D gene is possibly TRBD2 (6 bases). The receptor comes from a woman in her seventies with acute or convalescent COVID-19. This CDR3 reads CASSLGAGSNTGELFF. CDR3 DNA: TGTGCCAGCAGCTTGGGGGCGGGGTCGAACACCGGGGAGCTGTTTTTT. Full variable domain (remainder filled in from reference TRBV5-6 and TRBJ2-2): DAGVTQSPTHLIKTRGQQVTLRCSPKSGHDTVSWYQQALGQGPQFIFQYYEEEERQRGNFPDRFSGHQFPNYSSELNVNALLLGDSALYLCASSLGAGSNTGELFFGEGSRLTVL.